The present entry profiles one TCR beta chain with its context. CDR1 is SGHNT, CDR2 YENEEA, per germline. CDR3 size: 14 residues. The data derive from a study of T cells expressing NK-cell markers. TCRdb reprocessed the 5' RACE reads and stores each CDR3 protein as one record, lacking DNA. There are about 540,000 distinct CDR3 sequences in the sample, with approximately 3.6% held by the top ten. J is TRBJ2-5 and V is TRBV11-3; there is no DNA to check the TCRdb D call of TRBD1. Sequenced: blood T cells: a sorted CD56 or NKG2C T cell subset, CD4+ or CD8+ T cells, or bulk PBMC T cells (not recorded which). The clonotype was recovered from a man aged 18 to 30 in good health. CDR3 protein: CASSSDQEGGTQYF.